Listed below are T cell receptor beta chains from one sample, sequenced in a study of T cells in Graves' hyperthyroidism and ophthalmopathy. TCRdb passed the multiplex PCR reads through MiXCR, listing each CDR3 protein once. The data show 250,000 to 300,000 distinct CDR3 sequences, 13% seen once. Sequencing was done on a sample of blood. Receptor source: a woman aged 30 to 39 with Graves' hyperthyroidism that later progressed to Graves' ophthalmopathy. CDR3s include the opening cysteine and the closing phenylalanine or tryptophan. Each record gives: D gene, clone size, J gene, V gene, CDR3 protein, CDR3 DNA. D genes are given only for firm matches. Part of the rows lack a size; the others show once, few, many or a class for expanded clones.

TRBD1 | many | TRBJ2-7 | TRBV5-1 | CASSFTGGEQYF | TGCGCCAGCAGCTTCACAGGGGGCGAGCAGTACTTC
TRBD2 | many | TRBJ2-5 | TRBV7-9 | CASSASGLAGFETQYF | TGTGCCAGCAGCGCCTCCGGACTAGCGGGATTTGAGACCCAGTACTTC
NA | many | TRBJ2-5 | TRBV2 | CASSATGSGETQYF | TGTGCCAGCAGTGCAACAGGGAGTGGAGAGACCCAGTACTTC
TRBD2 | many | TRBJ2-1 | TRBV6-5 | CASSYVLTSGVYNEQFF | TGTGCCAGCAGTTACGTTCTGACTAGCGGGGTTTACAATGAGCAGTTCTTC
NA | NA | TRBJ2-1 | TRBV12-3/TRBV12-4 | CASSRLVGSNNEQFF | TGTGCCAGCAGCCGACTAGTGGGAAGTAACAATGAGCAGTTCTTC
NA | many | TRBJ2-2 | TRBV6-5 | CASSYSRPPGVGELFF | TGTGCCAGCAGTTACTCGCGGCCCCCTGGAGTCGGGGAGCTGTTTTTT
NA | many | TRBJ2-7 | TRBV6-2/TRBV6-3 | CASSTLGYEQYF | TGTGCCAGCAGTACACTGGGCTACGAGCAGTACTTC
TRBD2 | many | TRBJ2-5 | TRBV2 | CASVATGGETQYF | TGTGCCAGCGTCGCCACGGGGGGAGAGACCCAGTACTTC
NA | NA | TRBJ1-1 | TRBV19 | CASSPSFGKNTEAFF | TGTGCCAGTAGTCCATCATTTGGGAAGAACACTGAAGCTTTCTTT
TRBD1 | many | TRBJ1-5 | TRBV28 | CATKKGTANQPQHF | TGTGCCACCAAGAAGGGGACAGCTAATCAGCCCCAGCATTTT
NA | many | TRBJ2-3 | TRBV4-2 | CASSQVEDFHTDTQYF | TGTGCCAGCAGCCAAGTGGAGGACTTCCACACAGATACGCAGTATTTT
NA | many | TRBJ2-1 | TRBV5-1 | CASSSEVNEQFF | TGCGCCAGCAGTTCTGAAGTGAATGAGCAGTTCTTC
NA | NA | TRBJ2-6 | TRBV28 | CASSLPASVIGGANVLTF | TGTGCCAGCAGTTTACCCGCATCGGTGATCGGAGGGGCCAACGTCCTGACTTTC
NA | many | TRBJ2-7 | TRBV20-1 | CSARTRDFSPGYF | TGCAGTGCTAGGACGCGGGACTTTTCCCCCGGGTACTTC
NA | few | TRBJ2-3 | TRBV27 | CASNSMGISTDTQYF | TGTGCCAGCAATTCAATGGGGATTAGCACAGATACGCAGTATTTT
NA | many | TRBJ2-1 | TRBV12-3/TRBV12-4 | CASTPSVVGTGGEQFF | TGTGCCAGCACCCCCAGTGTGGTCGGAACCGGGGGTGAGCAGTTCTTC
NA | many | TRBJ2-1 | TRBV15 | CATSREDLTDEQFF | TGTGCCACCAGCAGAGAAGATCTGACAGACGAGCAGTTCTTC
NA | many | TRBJ2-3 | TRBV27 | CASSSGSAPPDTQYF | TGTGCCAGCAGTTCTGGTTCGGCGCCCCCGGATACGCAGTATTTT
NA | many | TRBJ2-3 | TRBV5-1 | CASRGSGLSTDTQYF | TGCGCCAGCAGGGGAAGCGGACTCAGCACAGATACGCAGTATTTT
NA | many | TRBJ1-2 | TRBV12-3/TRBV12-4 | CASSLSRGNRLIYGYTF | TGTGCCAGCAGTTTATCCAGGGGCAACCGCCTGATCTATGGCTACACCTTC
TRBD2 | many | TRBJ2-5 | TRBV11-2 | CASSVLAGTQETQYF | TGTGCCAGCAGCGTATTAGCGGGGACTCAAGAGACCCAGTACTTC
NA | many | TRBJ1-1 | TRBV10-3 | CAISGSNGADTEAFF | TGTGCCATCAGTGGATCAAATGGGGCGGACACTGAAGCTTTCTTT
NA | many | TRBJ2-4 | TRBV7-2 | CASRSGETKNIQYF | TGTGCCAGCAGGTCGGGGGAGACCAAAAACATTCAGTACTTC
NA | many | TRBJ2-7 | TRBV28 | CVTQVPSSYEQYF | TGTGTCACGCAGGTCCCATCCTCCTACGAGCAGTACTTC
TRBD2 | few | TRBJ2-2 | TRBV6-1 | CASSQAGGTGGELFF | TGTGCCAGCAGCCAAGCGGGAGGGACGGGCGGGGAGCTGTTTTTT
TRBD1 | many | TRBJ1-6 | TRBV12-3/TRBV12-4 | CASNGQGSSYNSPLHF | TGTGCCAGCAATGGACAGGGGAGCTCCTATAATTCACCCCTCCACTTT
TRBD2 | NA | TRBJ2-3 | TRBV5-1 | CASSLGGSGPSTDTQYF | TGCGCCAGCAGCTTGGGGGGTAGCGGGCCTAGCACAGATACGCAGTATTTT
TRBD1 | many | TRBJ1-1 | TRBV7-2 | CASSLGGDRGGEAFF | TGTGCCAGCAGCTTAGGAGGAGACAGGGGAGGCGAAGCTTTCTTT
TRBD2 | many | TRBJ2-7 | TRBV28 | CASSSGPGTSGVSSYEQYF | TGTGCCAGCAGTTCCGGTCCCGGGACTAGCGGGGTAAGCTCCTACGAGCAGTACTTC
NA | many | TRBJ1-6 | TRBV3-1 | CASSQDGGLRTSSYNSPLHF | TGTGCCAGCAGCCAAGATGGGGGTCTGCGGACGAGCTCCTATAATTCACCCCTCCACTTT
NA | many | TRBJ2-7 | TRBV18 | CASSPGLGYEQYF | TGTGCCAGCTCACCAGGTCTGGGTTACGAGCAGTACTTC
TRBD1 | few | TRBJ1-1 | TRBV5-4 | CASSWTGENTEAFF | TGTGCCAGCAGCTGGACAGGGGAGAACACTGAAGCTTTCTTT